Detailed here is one T cell receptor (beta chain). Its antigen is undetermined. This CDR3 is built from 16 residues. CDR1 and CDR2 (germline): SEHNR, FQNEAQ (reference sequence). V was pared by 1 base and J by 4 bases, with 7 bases of the junction left unmatched. The data are from a study of beta chain features in type 1 diabetes. Study-wide results and caveats: There was no resolution here of whether HLA type influences TCRB rearrangement. Moderately but significantly shorter TCRB CDR3s were found in Type 1 diabetes patients in all four CD4+ subsets. TCRB repertoires of naive, central memory and Treg cells appeared more similar among patients than among healthy donors.

Expressed TCRB transcripts were sequenced after all isolated RNA was converted to cDNA. The repertoire was sequenced with immunoSEQ multiplex PCR; TCRdb's copy has only in-frame clones and lacks some. Altogether approximately 730,000 clones are present, about an eighth being singletons, with the ten largest covering approximately 0.022%. The chain couples TRBV7-9 to TRBJ1-5; 7 nucleotides match TRBD1. The sequence was obtained from a man between 18 and 35 years old with type 1 diabetes. The sequenced material came from naive CD4+ T cells from blood. CDR3 sequence (DNA): TGTGCCAGCAGCTTAGGGTCCGGGACAGTTAATCAGCCCCAGCATTTT. This codes for CASSLGSGTVNQPQHF. Drawing the rest from reference TRBV7-9 and TRBJ1-5, the complete variable domain is DTGVSQNPRHKITKRGQNVTFRCDPISEHNRLYWYRQTLGQGPEFLTYFQNEAQLEKSRLLSDRFSAERPKGSFSTLEIQRTEQGDSAMYLCASSLGSGTVNQPQHFGDGTRLSIL.